This T cell receptor (beta chain) is from a study of graft-versus-host responses after intestinal transplantation. Background on the study: Transplantation in recipients was multivisceral, liver-intestinal, or isolated intestinal. Tacrolimus and steroids were given for around 3 years to all recipients after anti-thymocyte globulin induction.

Study-wide results and limits: Patients who carried graft-donor T cell macrochimerism also had high graft-versus-host to host-versus-graft clonal ratios in their allografts.

About this clone itself: What it recognizes is unknown.

Profiling relied on immunoSEQ multiplex PCR, and the TCRdb table lists in-frame clones only, not all of them. There are around 88,000 clones in the sample; over 80% occur only once, and roughly a sixth lies in the top ten. Sequenced material: unstimulated CD8+ T cells sorted from spleen or lymph node cells, taken before intestinal transplant. This receptor was obtained from a human donor who received an intestinal transplant.

The CDR3 DNA reads as TGTGCCAGCAGCCAAGCGGGAGTAGCCTACGAGCAGTACTTC. Its protein product is CASSQAGVAYEQYF. V usage is TRBV4-2 and J usage is TRBJ2-7; weak D call: TRBD2 (6 bases). Germline loops: CDR1 LGHNA, CDR2 YNFKEQ. V was pared by 1 base and J by 2 bases, with 9 bases between. This CDR3 contains 14 residues.